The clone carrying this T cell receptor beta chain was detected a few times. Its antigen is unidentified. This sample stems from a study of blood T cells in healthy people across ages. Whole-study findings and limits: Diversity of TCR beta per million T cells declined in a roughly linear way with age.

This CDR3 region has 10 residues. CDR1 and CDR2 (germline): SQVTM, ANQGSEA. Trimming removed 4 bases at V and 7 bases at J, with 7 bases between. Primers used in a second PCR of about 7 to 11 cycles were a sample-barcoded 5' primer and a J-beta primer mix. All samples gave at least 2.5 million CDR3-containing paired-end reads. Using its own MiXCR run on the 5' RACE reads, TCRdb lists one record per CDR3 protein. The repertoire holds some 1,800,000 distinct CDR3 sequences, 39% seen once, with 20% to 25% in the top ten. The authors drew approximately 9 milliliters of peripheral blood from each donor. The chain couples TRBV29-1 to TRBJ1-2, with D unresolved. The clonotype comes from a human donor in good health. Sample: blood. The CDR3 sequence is CSVGEGGYTF. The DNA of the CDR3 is TGCAGCGTTGGAGAAGGTGGCTACACCTTC. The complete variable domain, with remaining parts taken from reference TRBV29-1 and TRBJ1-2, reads SAVISQKPSRDICQRGTSLTIQCQVDSQVTMMFWYRQQPGQSLTLIATANQGSEATYESGFVIDKFPISRPNLTFSTLTVSNMSPEDSSIYLCSVGEGGYTFGSGTRLTVV.